This T cell receptor (beta chain) was captured in a study of monozygotic twins with inflammatory bowel disease (dated by TCRdb to between 2018 and 2021). Regarding the research as a whole: In total, approximately 30 monozygotic twin pairs made up the full study: 19 Danish pairs, all IBD-discordant, plus nine German pairs, of which four were IBD-concordant and five were IBD-discordant. Within discordant pairs, disease-associated traits were sought mainly by comparing IBD patients with their genetically identical healthy co-twins. Each individual had, on average, about 151 000 unique TCRalpha sequences and 181 000 unique TCRbeta sequences available for analysis. Summary of the overall study and its limitations: Compared with healthy twins, IBD patients had fewer clonotypes in common with other individuals, a difference most pronounced in patients showing signs of disease activity. TCRbeta repertoire diversity, by inverse Simpson index, was decreased in IBD patients compared with their healthy co-twins. The results gave no support for a single strong signal or clonotype linked to IBD. Different T cell subtypes could not be distinguished in the analysis. Repertoire similarity did not differ between concordant and discordant twins, which could be due to limited statistical power. Because patients were on differing immunosuppressive treatments, the repertoires may have picked up extra background noise and inter-individual variability.

Library preparation was by 5' RACE. Preparation of each TCR library used around 3.5 ug of total RNA. For each sample, cDNA synthesis was carried out in eight separate reactions using SMARTScribe reverse transcriptase. During cDNA synthesis, template switching was used to introduce unique molecular identifiers that contained a 6-nucleotide sample barcode. TCRalpha and TCRbeta cDNA was amplified by two nested PCRs of approximately 17 and 9 cycles, with bead purification after each PCR. Before amplification, the cDNA was both treated with uracil DNA-glycosylase and purified with the QIAquick PCR purification kit. The second PCR added Illumina TruSeq-compatible adapters along with sample-specific barcodes. Library quality and concentration were checked on TapeStation and Qubit, and libraries were pooled at roughly 5 ng each. The pooled libraries were sequenced with 2 x 100 bp reads and custom sequencing primers on an Illumina HiSeq2500 single-index Rapid Run. On the authors' methods: MiGEC version 1.2.6 was used for UMI-based consensus assembly to correct PCR and sequencing errors. MiXCR version 2.1.1 was used to carry out V(D)J alignment, clonotype assembly and CDR3 extraction. Gene usage, clonotype sharing and MAIT/NKT TCR abundance were normalised by analysing the top 1000, 10 000 and 20 000 clonotypes per sample. After downsampling to 27 000 UMIs, diversity was calculated as the inverse Simpson index using the vegan R package. Paired Mann-Whitney U tests on discordant twin pairs were used, with Benjamini-Hochberg multiple-testing correction. TCRdb reprocessed the reads and provides one entry for every CDR3 protein sequence; no DNA is given. In this record, the V and J calls reflect TCRdb's handling and not the investigators' own analysis. The sample's records list about 210,000 distinct CDR3 sequences. The ten largest clones capture around 1.5% of the sample.

From each donor, an approximately 2.6 ml peripheral blood sample was collected into PAXgene tubes and kept at -80 degrees C. Without any T cell sorting, total RNA was extracted from whole blood using the PAXgene blood miRNA kit on an automated QIAcube. Deep TCRalpha and TCRbeta repertoire profiling with unique molecular barcoding was performed on peripheral blood of monozygotic twin pairs concordant or discordant for inflammatory bowel disease. Smoking habits were recorded for all twin pairs, with individuals classified as current, former or never smokers. Measured from the cysteine to the phenylalanine, the CDR3 is 18 residues long. The record lacks a DNA sequence. Comment on this clonotype: Its antigen is unknown.

Sequenced input: blood. In this chain, TRBV12-3 or TRBV12-4 is recombined with TRBJ2-3. The origin of this receptor is a human donor with ulcerative colitis or Crohn's disease, or a healthy co-twin of an affected twin (not recorded which). This receptor has the CDR3 CASSFKVAERISTDTQYF.